Given below is one TCR beta chain in context. The CDR3 extends over 14 amino acids. The V and J ends lost 5 bases and 2 bases, in that order; junction bases with no gene match: 4. The V gene's germline CDR1 is SGHDT and CDR2 YYEEEE. During active infection, Seattle patients enrolled and were then monitored through disease. Source study methods: Estimation of nucleated cell counts relied on the amplification of reference gene primers. Data came from immunoSEQ multiplex PCR; TCRdb stores just in-frame clones and leaves some out. The V and J calls and clone size are taken from that table; D and trimming were inferred from the DNA. The sample has under 400,000 clones, more than 70% seen once. The data are from a study of blood T cell repertoires in COVID-19. Study summary: The origin of the acute and convalescent COVID-19 samples was the United States, Italy and Spain. PBMCs, B-cell-depleted T cells, or T cells were the source of the cDNA or gDNA that made up the material.

This sequence originates from a woman in her 30s with COVID-19, enrolled during active disease. Sample: peripheral blood. The V and J genes are TRBV5-6 and TRBJ2-5; 9 bases are shared with TRBD2. The DNA for the CDR3 is TGTGCCAGCAGATTTAGCGGGGGTCAAGAGACCCAGTACTTC. Translating gives CASRFSGGQETQYF.